These 20 T cell receptor beta chains share one sample of origin, sequenced in a study of T cell changes during pregnancy in multiple sclerosis. Sequencing used immunoSEQ multiplex PCR; TCRdb keeps in-frame clones, though not all of them. The table has about 120,000 clones, 93% seen once. Sequencing was performed on peripheral blood, taken before pregnancy. These receptors originate from a female donor with multiple sclerosis, enrolled in a pregnancy study.

The CDR3 sequence: CSVDGTSGGYNEQFF. The CDR3 bases are TGCAGCGTAGACGGGACTAGCGGGGGCTACAATGAGCAGTTCTTC. The chain carries TRBV29-1 and TRBJ2-1; 14 bases map to TRBD2. The V segment lost 6 bases and the J segment 3 bases; nucleotides outside the gene matches: 4. CDR1 and CDR2 (germline): SQVTM, ANQGSEA. The CDR3 sequence is 15 residues long.

This clone showed up just a few times. The DNA for the CDR3 is TGCGCCAGCAGTGACGGTAGCAATCAGCCCCAGCATTTT. Amino acid sequence: CASSDGSNQPQHF. V and J are TRBV10-2 and TRBJ1-5; D call uncertain. Germline assignment: CDR1 WSHSY and CDR2 SAAADI. With 3 bases removed from V and 0 bases from J, the gap between germline ends came to 3 bases. There are 13 residues in the CDR3.

The chain recombines TRBV6-1 with TRBJ1-2; 7 nucleotides line up with TRBD1. The ends lost 0 bases at V and 9 bases at J; junction bases unmatched: 4. There are 13 residues in the CDR3. Germline V gene data show CDR1 as MNHNS and CDR2 as SASEGT. The CDR3 DNA is TGTGCCAGCAGTGAAGCAGGGGGCGCGCGCTACACCTTC. Translated: CASSEAGGARYTF.

The chain carries TRBV5-1 and TRBJ2-1, with 10 bases lining up with TRBD2. Per germline, CDR1 SGHRS and CDR2 YFSETQ. The ends lost 4 bases at V and 4 bases at J; junction bases unmatched: 17. CDR3 size: 19 residues. CDR3 region: CASSERQGRTGLAYNEQFF. The CDR3 DNA reads TGCGCCAGCAGCGAACGACAGGGGAGGACGGGACTAGCGTACAATGAGCAGTTCTTC.

This CDR3 reads CASRQLTGANEKLFF. DNA of the CDR3: TGTGCCAGCAGGCAGTTGACCGGGGCTAATGAAAAACTGTTTTTT. The chain couples TRBV27 to TRBJ1-4; D unclear. Germline-derived CDR1 and CDR2 are MNHEY and SMNVEV (reference sequence). Trimming shortened V by 6 bases and J by 3 bases, and 14 bases separated the two germline ends. CDR3 size: 15 residues.

V and J are TRBV7-9 and TRBJ2-4, with TRBD1 matching 9 bases. The germline V gene encodes CDR1 SEHNR and CDR2 FQNEAQ (reference sequence). CDR3 length: 16 residues. The ends lost 5 bases at V and 6 bases at J; junction bases unmatched: 11. Written as DNA, the CDR3 is TGTGCCAGCAGCCCTCAACCCCGGGACAGGGTAAACATTCAGTACTTC. The encoded protein is CASSPQPRDRVNIQYF.

The CDR3 DNA reads as TGTGCCAGCAGCGCTACCCTGGACGGGAACACAGATACGCAGTATTTT. Translating it yields CASSATLDGNTDTQYF. The V gene is TRBV5-6, the J gene TRBJ2-3, with D maybe TRBD2 (5 bases). The V gene lost 4 bases and the J gene lost 2 bases, with 17 bases spanning the gap. CDR3 length equals 16 residues. Germline-derived CDR1 and CDR2 are SGHDT and YYEEEE.

This chain joins TRBV4-1 and TRBJ2-1, with D perhaps TRBD1 (6 bases). Trimming removed 6 bases from V and 7 bases from J, with 19 bases in between. Germline V gene lookup returns CDR1 MGHRA and CDR2 YSYEKL. This CDR3 has 15 residues. The CDR3 protein is CASRPNTQGVNEQFF. Here the CDR3 DNA reads TGCGCCAGCAGACCGAACACACAGGGTGTTAATGAGCAGTTCTTC.

The chain combines TRBV4-1 with TRBJ2-3; 9 bases map to TRBD2. With 2 bases clipped from V and 8 bases from J, the junction kept 11 bases outside the gene matches. CDR3 length: 16 amino acids. Looked up from germline, CDR1 is MGHRA and CDR2 is YSYEKL. The CDR3 reads CASSQLTAGGLGTQYF. CDR3 in DNA: TGCGCCAGCAGCCAATTAACTGCGGGGGGGCTTGGTACGCAGTATTTT.

V and J are TRBV28 and TRBJ2-5; 7 bases map to TRBD1. Germline V CDR1 and CDR2: MDHEN, SYDVKM. The CDR3 covers 14 residues. After removal of 3 bases from V and 0 bases from J, the junction contained 1 base not matched to a gene. The CDR3 reads CASSLTGNQETQYF. CDR3 bases: TGTGCCAGCAGTTTGACAGGGAACCAAGAGACCCAGTACTTC.

Only one count was recorded for this clone. J is TRBJ2-4 and V is TRBV5-1; 9 nucleotides agree with TRBD1. J gave up 7 bases and V 0 bases, and 5 bases lay outside the gene matches. The germline V gene has CDR1 SGHRS and CDR2 YFSETQ. The CDR3 runs to 15 residues. CDR3 loop: CASSLGQGEVNIQYF. As DNA, the CDR3 is TGCGCCAGCAGCTTGGGACAGGGGGAGGTGAACATTCAGTACTTC.

This clone occurred a few times. The chain is built from TRBV2 and TRBJ1-1; 8 nucleotides agree with TRBD1. Germline trimming cut 2 bases from V and 6 bases from J; bases unmatched to any gene: 8. CDR1 SNHLY and CDR2 FYNNEI come from the germline V gene. CDR3 length: 15 residues. CDR3 loop: CASSERTGGLSEAFF. CDR3 in DNA: TGTGCCAGCAGTGAAAGAACAGGGGGATTGTCTGAAGCTTTCTTT. Filled out from reference TRBV2 and TRBJ1-1, the complete variable domain reads EPEVTQTPSHQVTQMGQEVILRCVPISNHLYFYWYRQILGQKVEFLVSFYNNEISEKSEIFDDQFSVERPDGSNFTLKIRSTKLEDSAMYFCASSERTGGLSEAFFGQGTRLTVV.

The chain recombines TRBV2 with TRBJ2-7, with D tentatively TRBD2 (5 bases). V lost 10 bases, J lost 0 bases, and 13 bases lay in between. The germline V gene encodes CDR1 SNHLY and CDR2 FYNNEI. The CDR3 spans 13 residues. As DNA, the CDR3 is TGTGCCACCGCTCAAACTAGCTCCTACGAGCAGTACTTC. Protein: CATAQTSSYEQYF.

The CDR3 DNA sequence: TGCGCCAGCAGCCTCCGACAGGGTTACACCGGGGAGCTGTTTTTT. It is translated as CASSLRQGYTGELFF. V gene TRBV4-1 combines with J gene TRBJ2-2, with TRBD1 matching over 7 bases. Germline-derived CDR1 and CDR2 are MGHRA and YSYEKL. The CDR3 consists of 15 residues. The V and J ends lost 4 bases and 3 bases, in that order; junction bases with no gene match: 5.

V is TRBV4-2 and J is TRBJ2-7, with TRBD1 matching over 10 bases. The CDR3 has 15 residues. Per germline, CDR1 LGHNA and CDR2 YNFKEQ. J was trimmed by 5 bases and V by 6 bases; bases with no gene match: 10. The CDR3 sequence is CASRRGQGTINEQYF. For the CDR3, the DNA is TGTGCCAGCAGGCGGGGACAGGGGACAATCAACGAGCAGTACTTC.

This rearrangement joins TRBV7-2 to TRBJ2-1; tentatively, D is TRBD1 (6 bases). Germline V lookup: CDR1 SGHTA, CDR2 FQGNSA. This CDR3 has 12 residues. Trimming removed 8 bases from V and 9 bases from J, with 14 bases in between. Here the CDR3 reads CASGLRRGEQFF. In DNA form, the CDR3 reads TGTGCCAGCGGGCTGCGCAGGGGTGAGCAGTTCTTC.

The chain joins TRBV2 to TRBJ1-1; 10 bases are shared with TRBD1. The germline V gene has CDR1 SNHLY and CDR2 FYNNEI. Trimming took 6 bases from V and 5 from J; bases not matched to a gene: 9. CDR3 length: 15 residues. The CDR3 coding sequence is TGTGCCAGCAGACCGACAGGGGGCCTAGGGACTGAAGCTTTCTTT. It encodes CASRPTGGLGTEAFF.

The chain combines TRBV10-3 with TRBJ1-2; TRBD1 matches at 9 bases. CDR3 length: 12 residues. Germline-derived CDR1 and CDR2 are ENHRY and SYGVKD. Trimming at V came to 6 bases and at J to 5 bases, leaving 1 base not matched to a gene. The DNA for the CDR3 is TGTGCCATCAGCGACAGGGGGTATGGCTACACCTTC. The encoded protein is CAISDRGYGYTF.

The chain has TRBV6-5 and TRBJ2-5; TRBD1 agrees at 9 bases. The CDR3 totals 15 residues. J was trimmed by 4 bases and V by 5 bases; bases with no gene match: 8. CDR1 and CDR2 from the germline V gene are MNHEY and SVGAGI. The CDR3 spells CASSRYRGLLETQYF. The CDR3 nucleotides read TGTGCCAGCAGTCGCTACAGGGGGCTATTAGAGACCCAGTACTTC.

The rearrangement links TRBV28 to TRBJ2-7; 14 nucleotides agree with TRBD2. Germline V gene lookup returns CDR1 MDHEN and CDR2 SYDVKM. V lost 5 bases to trimming and J lost 5 bases; unmatched junction nucleotides: 5. CDR3 length equals 15 residues. CDR3 nucleotide sequence: TGTGCCAGCAGTCCCCCGGGACTAGCGGGAGACGAGCAGTACTTC. It specifies CASSPPGLAGDEQYF.